This T cell receptor (beta chain) was documented in a study of molecular identifiers for immune sequencing clone quantification. Whole-study results and caveats: Clones carrying above 20 RNA copies accounted for over 97% of effector molecules, under 1% in naive cells.

Remarks on this clonotype: The antigen is undetermined.

The CDR3 sequence is 13 residues long. V shed 7 bases and J 3 bases; nucleotides not matched to a gene: 4. CDR1 and CDR2 (germline): MNHEY, SVGAGI. Previously reported methods and listed TCR primers produced the bulk TCR libraries. Each CDR3 protein is one row after TCRdb ran MiXCR on the PCR reads. The sample shows 97,000 or so distinct CDR3 sequences, about 24% of them seen only once. Sequencing used naive CD8+ T cells from blood, with Jurkat cell RNA spiked in. Subset described: FACS-sorted CD8+CD4-CCR7+CD45RA+ naive T cells. This clonotype was obtained from a human donor in good health. Some libraries in this study had Jurkat cell RNA spiked in. This rearrangement joins TRBV6-5 to TRBJ2-3; 7 nucleotides line up with TRBD2. CDR3 loop: CASMGGETDTQYF. DNA for the CDR3: TGTGCCAGCATGGGGGGGGAAACAGATACGCAGTATTTT.